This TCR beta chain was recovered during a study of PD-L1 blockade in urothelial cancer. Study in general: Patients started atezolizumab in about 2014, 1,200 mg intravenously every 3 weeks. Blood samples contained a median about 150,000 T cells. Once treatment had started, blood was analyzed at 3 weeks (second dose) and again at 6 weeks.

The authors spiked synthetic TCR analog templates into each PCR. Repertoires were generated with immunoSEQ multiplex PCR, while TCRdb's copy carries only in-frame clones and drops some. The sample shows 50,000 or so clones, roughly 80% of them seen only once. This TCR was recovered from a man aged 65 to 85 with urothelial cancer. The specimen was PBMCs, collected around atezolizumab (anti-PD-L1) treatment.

This chain's CDR3 is CATYDRGLGNTIYF. DNA for the CDR3: TGTGCCACTTACGACAGGGGGCTTGGAAACACCATATATTTT. The chain uses TRBV28 and TRBJ1-3; 10 bases are a match to TRBD1. This CDR3 contains 14 residues. Trimming cost V 10 bases and J 3 bases; bases outside gene matches: 6. In germline, CDR1 is MDHEN, CDR2 SYDVKM.